One sample yielded the 30 T cell receptor beta chains listed below, sequenced in a study of blood T cell repertoires in COVID-19. The assay was immunoSEQ multiplex PCR, and TCRdb's table has in-frame clones only and misses some. The sample contains about 300,000 clones, about 91% of which appear only once. The specimen was peripheral blood. The receptors derive from a woman in her twenties or thirties with COVID-19, enrolled during active disease.

This clone was counted once. The V gene is TRBV2, the J gene TRBJ1-5; 7 nucleotides line up with TRBD1. V gave up 4 bases and J gave up 1 base; unmatched junction bases: 1. The germline V gene has CDR1 SNHLY and CDR2 FYNNEI. The CDR3 consists of 14 residues. CDR3 DNA sequence: TGTGCCAGCAGTGCACAGGGGAGCAATCAGCCCCAGCATTTT. It encodes CASSAQGSNQPQHF.

The chain combines TRBV4-2 with TRBJ2-5; 8 bases line up with TRBD2. V gave up 1 base and J gave up 5 bases; unmatched junction bases: 12. The length of the CDR3 is 17 residues. Germline CDR1 is LGHNA and CDR2 is YNFKEQ. CDR3 nucleotide sequence: TGTGCCAGCAGCCAAGTGGGATTCGGGGGGGCCCCGGAGACCCAGTACTTC. Translating it yields CASSQVGFGGAPETQYF.

This clone was recorded once. J is TRBJ2-3 and V is TRBV6-4; 9 nucleotides align to TRBD2. Unmatched junction bases numbered 3, after V lost 3 bases and J lost 2 bases. The CDR3 spans 15 residues. Germline CDR1 is MRHNA and CDR2 is SNTAGT. CDR3 in DNA: TGTGCCAGCAGTGATGGCGGGGGGGACACAGATACGCAGTATTTT. It yields the protein CASSDGGGDTDTQYF.

V and J are TRBV6-5 and TRBJ1-1; D not certain. The CDR3 contains 11 residues. The ends were cut back, 7 bases at V and 4 bases at J, with 7 bases in the middle. CDR1 is MNHEY, CDR2 SVGAGI, per germline. As DNA, the CDR3 is TGTGCCAGCATGGGAGTCACTGAAGCTTTCTTT. This gives the protein CASMGVTEAFF.

The chain is built from TRBV24-1 and TRBJ2-1, with 7 positions matching TRBD2. CDR3 length: 16 residues. Germline V gene data show CDR1 as KGHDR and CDR2 as SFDVKD. V lost 4 bases to trimming and J lost 2 bases; unmatched junction nucleotides: 7. CDR3 DNA sequence: TGTGCCACCAGTGACACAAGCGGGGTGGCCTACAATGAGCAGTTCTTC. Protein sequence: CATSDTSGVAYNEQFF.

The chain couples TRBV7-9 to TRBJ1-2, with D maybe TRBD1 (6 bases). In germline, CDR1 is SEHNR, CDR2 FQNEAQ (reference sequence). V was trimmed by 3 bases and J by 4 bases, leaving 12 bases between them. The CDR3 contains 14 residues. The CDR3 nucleotides are TGTGCCAGCAGCTTGGGGGCCTTACCCTATGGCTACACCTTC. It specifies CASSLGALPYGYTF. Full variable domain (rest looked up from reference TRBV7-9 and TRBJ1-2): DTGVSQNPRHKITKRGQNVTFRCDPISEHNRLYWYRQTLGQGPEFLTYFQNEAQLEKSRLLSDRFSAERPKGSFSTLEIQRTEQGDSAMYLCASSLGALPYGYTFGSGTRLTVV.

The chain uses TRBV28 and TRBJ2-7; D might be TRBD1 (5 bases). Germline values: CDR1 MDHEN, CDR2 SYDVKM. Trimming took 1 base from V and 2 from J, leaving 6 bases between them. This CDR3 region has 13 residues. CDR3 sequence reads: CASSLSGTYEQYV. CDR3 nucleotide sequence: TGTGCCAGCAGTTTATCAGGGACCTACGAGCAGTACGTC.

The CDR3 loop is CSVDIAGGNADTQYF. The CDR3 nucleotides are TGCAGCGTTGATATCGCAGGGGGCAATGCAGATACGCAGTATTTT. This chain uses TRBV29-1 with TRBJ2-3, with 8 positions matching TRBD1. CDR1 SQVTM and CDR2 ANQGSEA come from the germline V gene. This CDR3 comprises 15 residues. Germline trimming cut 3 bases from V and 4 bases from J; bases unmatched to any gene: 9.

The V call is TRBV18, the J call TRBJ1-3; D is undetermined. Germline-derived CDR1 and CDR2 are KGHSH and LQKENI. The V end lost 2 bases, the J end lost 2 bases, and 7 bases lay between the germline ends. The CDR3 has 14 amino acids. CDR3 region: CASSPDGPGNTIYF. The CDR3 nucleotides read TGTGCCAGCTCACCAGATGGGCCTGGAAACACCATATATTTT.

The rearrangement joins TRBV5-5 to TRBJ1-2, with a weak D call TRBD1 (6 bases). Germline CDR1 SGHKS, CDR2 YYEKEE (reference sequence). V was clipped by 4 bases and J by 9 bases, with 13 bases between them. The CDR3 is 12 amino acids. CDR3 coding DNA: TGTGCCAGCAGCATAGGACAGAACCGCTACACCTTC. Encoded protein: CASSIGQNRYTF.

Turning to this clone: This sample also contains other DNA sequences that code for the same CDR3. The chain is built from TRBV5-4 and TRBJ1-2, with TRBD1 as a possible D gene (5 bases). Trimming cost V 4 bases and J 4 bases, with 8 bases left between them. The CDR3 runs to 12 residues. The germline CDR1 and CDR2 sequences are SGHNT and YYREEE (reference sequence). The CDR3 loop reads CASSRDSYGYTF. The CDR3 nucleotides read TGTGCCAGCAGCCGCGACAGCTATGGCTACACCTTC.

The count of this clone is one. The gene calls are TRBV5-4 and TRBJ2-5, with 8 nucleotides matching TRBD1. V was clipped by 4 bases and J by 2 bases; unmatched bases: 4. In germline, CDR1 is SGHNT, CDR2 YYREEE (reference sequence). The CDR3 is 14 residues long. For the CDR3, the DNA is TGTGCCAGCAGCGGTACAGGGGGGCAAGAGACCCAGTACTTC. It yields the protein CASSGTGGQETQYF.

V and J are TRBV4-2 and TRBJ2-3; D is undetermined. CDR3 length: 13 amino acids. Germline CDR1 is LGHNA and CDR2 is YNFKEQ. V lost 4 bases and J lost 1, with 6 bases in between. CDR3 sequence: CASSRPGTDTQYF. For the CDR3, the DNA is TGTGCCAGCAGCCGGCCAGGCACAGATACGCAGTATTTT.

This clone appeared a few times. This chain connects TRBV5-1 to TRBJ1-1; D is unresolved. Trimming cost V 7 bases and J 1 base, with 14 bases left between them. CDR3 length: 14 amino acids. Germline CDR1 and CDR2: SGHRS and YFSETQ. The CDR3 loop reads CASPSEEGNTEAFF. The CDR3 DNA reads as TGCGCCAGCCCCTCGGAGGAGGGGAACACTGAAGCTTTCTTT.

This chain uses TRBV18 with TRBJ2-7, with D possibly matching TRBD2 (6 bases). CDR3 length: 13 residues. V was clipped by 2 bases and J by 7 bases, with 12 bases between them. The germline gives CDR1 KGHSH, CDR2 LQKENI. The CDR3 sequence is CASSPGAGREQYF. CDR3 DNA sequence: TGTGCCAGCTCACCAGGTGCGGGGCGAGAGCAGTACTTC.

This chain uses TRBV28 with TRBJ2-5; 12 bases map to TRBD2. Germline V gene lookup returns CDR1 MDHEN and CDR2 SYDVKM. The CDR3 extends over 15 amino acids. After removal of 6 bases from V and 1 base from J, the junction contained 3 bases not matched to a gene. The CDR3 sequence is CASSPTSGGQETQYF. The DNA for the CDR3 is TGTGCCAGCAGCCCGACTAGCGGGGGCCAAGAGACCCAGTACTTC. Using reference TRBV28 and TRBJ2-5 for the parts outside the CDR3, the full variable domain is DVKVTQSSRYLVKRTGEKVFLECVQDMDHENMFWYRQDPGLGLRLIYFSYDVKMKEKGDIPEGYSVSREKKERFSLILESASTNQTSMYLCASSPTSGGQETQYFGPGTRLLVL.

The chain has TRBV6-6 and TRBJ1-2, with 9 bases that match TRBD1. The V gene's germline CDR1 is MNHNY and CDR2 SVGAGI (reference sequence). CDR3 size: 15 residues. Trimming cost V 0 bases and J 8 bases; bases outside gene matches: 7. CDR3: CASSYSGTGKWGYTF. In DNA, the CDR3 is TGTGCCAGCAGTTACTCCGGGACAGGGAAATGGGGCTACACCTTC.

The chain combines TRBV5-4 with TRBJ2-3; 11 nucleotides align to TRBD2. With V trimmed by 2 bases and J by 1 base, 6 bases remained unmatched. The CDR3 consists of 17 residues. Germline V gene lookup returns CDR1 SGHNT and CDR2 YYREEE (reference sequence). DNA of the CDR3: TGTGCCAGCAGCTTCCGTGCGACTAGCGGGGGCACAGATACGCAGTATTTT. Amino acid sequence: CASSFRATSGGTDTQYF.

This clone has just one count. This chain connects TRBV28 to TRBJ1-6; D uncertain. Looked up from germline, CDR1 is MDHEN and CDR2 is SYDVKM. The V end lost 1 base, the J end lost 7 bases, and 11 bases lay between the germline ends. This CDR3 spans 15 amino acids. CDR3 loop: CASSLFQLENSPLHF. In nucleotides, the CDR3 is TGTGCCAGCAGTTTATTCCAGCTAGAAAATTCACCCCTCCACTTT. The entire variable domain, with the rest obtained from reference TRBV28 and TRBJ1-6, is as follows: DVKVTQSSRYLVKRTGEKVFLECVQDMDHENMFWYRQDPGLGLRLIYFSYDVKMKEKGDIPEGYSVSREKKERFSLILESASTNQTSMYLCASSLFQLENSPLHFGNGTRLTVT.

J is TRBJ2-2 and V is TRBV3-1 (or the pseudogene TRBV3-2); 10 bases line up with TRBD1. The CDR3 covers 18 residues. From germline, CDR1 is LGHDT and CDR2 YNNKEL (reference sequence). V was clipped by 2 bases and J by 4 bases; unmatched bases: 10. The CDR3 sequence: CASSQTGTGALVTGELFF. Here the CDR3 DNA reads TGTGCCAGCAGCCAAACCGGGACAGGGGCTCTTGTCACCGGGGAGCTGTTTTTT.

The V call is TRBV3-1 (or the pseudogene TRBV3-2), the J call TRBJ1-2; 9 nucleotides line up with TRBD1. After removal of 4 bases from V and 3 bases from J, the junction contained 6 bases not matched to a gene. The CDR3 has 15 residues. Germline V CDR1 and CDR2: LGHDT, YNNKEL (reference sequence). The CDR3 loop is CASSPHRDRDYGYTF. CDR3 coding DNA: TGTGCCAGCAGCCCGCACCGGGACAGGGACTATGGCTACACCTTC.

The chain combines TRBV11-2 with TRBJ1-1; a weak D match, TRBD1 (5 bases). The germline V gene encodes CDR1 SGHAT and CDR2 FQNNGV. Trimming stripped 2 bases from V and 1 base from J, with 11 bases between. There are 15 residues in the CDR3. The CDR3 sequence: CASSLTGHSNTEAFF. The CDR3 nucleotides read TGTGCCAGCAGCTTAACAGGACACTCGAACACTGAAGCTTTCTTT.

The chain employs TRBV7-8 and TRBJ1-5; D not resolved. Germline V gene lookup returns CDR1 SGHVS and CDR2 FQNEAQ. The CDR3 is made up of 12 amino acids. The germline V and J ends were trimmed by 3 bases and 7 bases, with 7 bases remaining between them. The CDR3 DNA follows: TGTGCCAGCAGCTTCAGTAAACAGCCCCAGCATTTT. It yields the protein CASSFSKQPQHF. Combining the CDR3 with reference TRBV7-8 and TRBJ1-5 gives the whole variable domain GAGVSQSPRYKVAKRGQDVALRCDPISGHVSLFWYQQALGQGPEFLTYFQNEAQLDKSGLPSDRFFAERPEGSVSTLKIQRTQQEDSAVYLCASSFSKQPQHFGDGTRLSIL.

The genes are TRBV6-4 and TRBJ2-3; 9 bases are a match to TRBD2. With 0 bases clipped from V and 4 bases from J, the junction kept 5 bases outside the gene matches. This CDR3 has 16 amino acids. CDR1 MRHNA and CDR2 SNTAGT come from the germline V gene. CDR3: CASSDSGGGAADTQYF. The CDR3 DNA follows: TGTGCCAGCAGTGACTCTGGCGGGGGGGCCGCAGATACGCAGTATTTT.

This CDR3 reads CASRLVPAGYTDTQYF. The CDR3 region has the DNA TGCGCCAGCAGACTCGTCCCAGCGGGCTACACAGATACGCAGTATTTT. The V and J genes are TRBV5-1 and TRBJ2-3; maybe TRBD2 (6 bases). Trimming pared 5 bases from V and 2 bases from J, leaving 18 bases between. The CDR3 consists of 16 residues. Germline CDR1 is SGHRS and CDR2 is YFSETQ.

V is TRBV2 and J is TRBJ2-7; D perhaps matches TRBD1 (6 bases). In germline, CDR1 is SNHLY, CDR2 FYNNEI. The germline V and J ends were trimmed by 7 bases and 2 bases, with 12 bases remaining between them. There are 13 residues in the CDR3. The CDR3 bases are TGTGCCAGCACTTGGGACACACCCTACGAGCAGTACTTC. Protein sequence: CASTWDTPYEQYF.

The V call is TRBV3-1 (or the pseudogene TRBV3-2), the J call TRBJ2-4; 9 positions match TRBD2. J was trimmed by 3 bases and V by 4 bases; bases with no gene match: 4. In germline, CDR1 is LGHDT, CDR2 YNNKEL (reference sequence). The CDR3 sequence is 15 residues long. Written as DNA, the CDR3 is TGTGCCAGCAGCCGCGGTAGCGGGGGCAAAAACATTCAGTACTTC. It encodes CASSRGSGGKNIQYF.

The chain couples TRBV5-6 to TRBJ1-2, with D possibly TRBD1 on 5 matching bases. Trimming left V 4 bases short and J 4 bases short, with 11 bases between. The germline V gene encodes CDR1 SGHDT and CDR2 YYEEEE. The length of the CDR3 is 13 residues. CDR3 DNA: TGTGCCAGCAGCCCCGGACAACTCTATGGCTACACCTTC. It yields the protein CASSPGQLYGYTF.

V gene TRBV3-1 (or the pseudogene TRBV3-2) combines with J gene TRBJ2-5, with 7 bases fitting TRBD2. The germline CDR1 and CDR2 sequences are LGHDT and YNNKEL (reference sequence). The length of the CDR3 is 17 residues. Trimming removed 4 bases from V and 4 bases from J; junction bases left unmatched: 15. CDR3 loop: CASSLRKWGGFGETQYF. The CDR3 DNA follows: TGTGCCAGCAGCCTCCGCAAGTGGGGAGGGTTCGGAGAGACCCAGTACTTC.

The genes are TRBV13 and TRBJ2-6; D not certain. This CDR3 is 17 amino acids long. Germline V CDR1 and CDR2: PRHDT, FYEKMQ (reference sequence). V dropped 5 bases and J dropped 0 bases, with 14 bases sitting between them. CDR3 loop: CASSLWARTSGANVLTF. In DNA, the CDR3 is TGTGCCAGCAGCCTTTGGGCACGAACCTCTGGGGCCAACGTCCTGACTTTC. Using reference TRBV13 and TRBJ2-6 for the parts outside the CDR3, the full variable domain is AAGVIQSPRHLIKEKRETATLKCYPIPRHDTVYWYQQGPGQDPQFLISFYEKMQSDKGSIPDRFSAQQFSDYHSELNMSSLELGDSALYFCASSLWARTSGANVLTFGAGSRLTVL.